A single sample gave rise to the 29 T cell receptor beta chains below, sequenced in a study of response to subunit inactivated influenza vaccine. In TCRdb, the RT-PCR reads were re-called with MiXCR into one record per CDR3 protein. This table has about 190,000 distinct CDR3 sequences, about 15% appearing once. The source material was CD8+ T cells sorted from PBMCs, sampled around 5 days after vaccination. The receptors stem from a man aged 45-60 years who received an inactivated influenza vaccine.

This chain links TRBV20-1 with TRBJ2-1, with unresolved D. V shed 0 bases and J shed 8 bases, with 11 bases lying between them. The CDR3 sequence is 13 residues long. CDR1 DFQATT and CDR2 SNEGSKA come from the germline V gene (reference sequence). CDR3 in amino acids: CSARDLRADEQFF. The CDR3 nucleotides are TGCAGTGCTAGAGATCTCCGAGCCGATGAGCAGTTCTTC.

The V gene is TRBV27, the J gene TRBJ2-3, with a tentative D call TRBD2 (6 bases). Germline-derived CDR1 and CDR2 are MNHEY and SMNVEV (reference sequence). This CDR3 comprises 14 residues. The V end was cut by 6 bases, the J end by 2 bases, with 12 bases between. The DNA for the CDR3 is TGTGCCAGCAGCCGACTAGGGAACACAGATACGCAGTATTTT. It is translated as CASSRLGNTDTQYF.

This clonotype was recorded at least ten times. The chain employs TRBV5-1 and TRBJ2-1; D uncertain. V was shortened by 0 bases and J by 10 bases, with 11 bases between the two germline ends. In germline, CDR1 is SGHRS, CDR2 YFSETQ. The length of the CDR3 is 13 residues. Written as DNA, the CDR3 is TGCGCCAGCAGCTTGGATCGGCCCGGGGAGCAGTTCTTC. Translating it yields CASSLDRPGEQFF.

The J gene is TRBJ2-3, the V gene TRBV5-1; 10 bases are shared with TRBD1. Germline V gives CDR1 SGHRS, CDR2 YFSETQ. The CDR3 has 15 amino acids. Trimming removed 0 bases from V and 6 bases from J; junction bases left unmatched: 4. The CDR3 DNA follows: TGCGCCAGCAGCTTGGTGACAGGGGGCGCGGATACGCAGTATTTT. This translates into CASSLVTGGADTQYF.

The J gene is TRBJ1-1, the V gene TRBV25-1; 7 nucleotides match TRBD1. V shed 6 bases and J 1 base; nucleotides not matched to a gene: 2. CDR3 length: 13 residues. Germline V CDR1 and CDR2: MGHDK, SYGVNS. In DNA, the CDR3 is TGTGCCAGCAGGGCAGGGGGGAACACTGAAGCTTTCTTT. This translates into CASRAGGNTEAFF. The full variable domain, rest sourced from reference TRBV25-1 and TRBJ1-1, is EADIYQTPRYLVIGTGKKITLECSQTMGHDKMYWYQQDPGMELHLIHYSYGVNSTEKGDLSSESTVSRIRTEHFPLTLESARPSHTSQYLCASRAGGNTEAFFGQGTRLTVV.

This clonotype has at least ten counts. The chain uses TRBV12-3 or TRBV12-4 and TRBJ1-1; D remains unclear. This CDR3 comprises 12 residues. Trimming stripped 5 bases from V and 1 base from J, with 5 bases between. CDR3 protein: CASSPENTEAFF. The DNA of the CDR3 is TGTGCCAGCAGTCCGGAGAACACTGAAGCTTTCTTT.

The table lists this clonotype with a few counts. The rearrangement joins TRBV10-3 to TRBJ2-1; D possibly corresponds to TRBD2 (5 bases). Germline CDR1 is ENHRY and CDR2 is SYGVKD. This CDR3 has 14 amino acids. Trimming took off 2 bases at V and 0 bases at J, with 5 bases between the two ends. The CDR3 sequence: CAISEGSSYNEQFF. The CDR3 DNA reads TGTGCCATCAGTGAGGGGAGCTCCTACAATGAGCAGTTCTTC.

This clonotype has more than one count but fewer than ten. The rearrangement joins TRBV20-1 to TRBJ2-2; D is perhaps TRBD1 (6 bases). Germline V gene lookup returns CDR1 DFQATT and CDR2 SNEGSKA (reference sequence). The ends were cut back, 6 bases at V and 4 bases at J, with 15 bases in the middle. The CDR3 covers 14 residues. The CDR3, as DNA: TGCAGTGCCGAAGACAGGTCTTCCACCGGGGAGCTGTTTTTT. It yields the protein CSAEDRSSTGELFF.

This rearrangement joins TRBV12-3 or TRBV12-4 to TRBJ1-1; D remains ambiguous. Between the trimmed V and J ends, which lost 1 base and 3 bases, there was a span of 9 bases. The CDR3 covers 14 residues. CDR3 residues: CASSLGGTYTEAFF. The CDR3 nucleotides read TGTGCCAGCAGTTTAGGCGGTACTTACACTGAAGCTTTCTTT.

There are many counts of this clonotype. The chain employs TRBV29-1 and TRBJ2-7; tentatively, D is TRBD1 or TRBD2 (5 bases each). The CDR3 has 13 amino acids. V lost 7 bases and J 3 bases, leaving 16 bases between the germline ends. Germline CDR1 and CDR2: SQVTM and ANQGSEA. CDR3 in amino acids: CSGDGPVFYEQYF. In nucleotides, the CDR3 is TGCAGCGGGGACGGCCCAGTTTTCTACGAGCAGTACTTC.

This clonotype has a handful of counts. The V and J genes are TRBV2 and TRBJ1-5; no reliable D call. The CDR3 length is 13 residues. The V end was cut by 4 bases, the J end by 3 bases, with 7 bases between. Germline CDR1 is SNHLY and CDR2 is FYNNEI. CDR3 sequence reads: CASSVVFNQPQHF. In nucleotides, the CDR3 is TGTGCCAGCAGTGTGGTGTTCAATCAGCCCCAGCATTTT.

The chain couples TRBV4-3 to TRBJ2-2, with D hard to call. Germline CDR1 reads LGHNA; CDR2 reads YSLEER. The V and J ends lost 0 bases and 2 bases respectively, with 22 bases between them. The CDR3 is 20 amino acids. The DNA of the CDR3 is TGCGCCAGCAGCCAAGATTGGGTACCGACTGATACAATAAACACCGGGGAGCTGTTTTTT. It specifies CASSQDWVPTDTINTGELFF.

The CDR3 DNA is TGTGCCAGCAGCTTAGTTACGGGAGGGGCCTACAATGAGCAGTTCTTC. Translating gives CASSLVTGGAYNEQFF. The rearrangement links TRBV7-8 to TRBJ2-1; TRBD2 matches at 8 bases. CDR1 is SGHVS and CDR2 is FQNEAQ in the germline V gene. This CDR3 contains 16 residues. Trimming took 1 base from V and 2 from J; bases not matched to a gene: 4.

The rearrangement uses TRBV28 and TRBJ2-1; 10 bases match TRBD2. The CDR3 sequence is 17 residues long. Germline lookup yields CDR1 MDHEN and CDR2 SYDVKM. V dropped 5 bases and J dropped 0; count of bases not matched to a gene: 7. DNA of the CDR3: TGTGCCAGCAGTCCAAGGATAGCGGGGGGCTCCTACAATGAGCAGTTCTTC. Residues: CASSPRIAGGSYNEQFF.

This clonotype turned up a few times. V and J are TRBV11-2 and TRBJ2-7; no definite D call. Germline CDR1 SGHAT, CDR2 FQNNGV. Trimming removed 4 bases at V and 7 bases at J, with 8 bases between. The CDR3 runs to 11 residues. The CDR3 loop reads CASSSTVEQYF. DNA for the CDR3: TGTGCCAGCAGCTCTACGGTTGAGCAGTACTTC.

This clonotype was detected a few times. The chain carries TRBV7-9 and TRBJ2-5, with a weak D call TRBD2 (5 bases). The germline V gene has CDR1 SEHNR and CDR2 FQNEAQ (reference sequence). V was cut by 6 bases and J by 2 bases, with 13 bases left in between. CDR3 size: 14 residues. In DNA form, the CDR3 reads TGTGCCAGCAGTACGGCGGGTTGGCAAGAGACCCAGTACTTC. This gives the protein CASSTAGWQETQYF.

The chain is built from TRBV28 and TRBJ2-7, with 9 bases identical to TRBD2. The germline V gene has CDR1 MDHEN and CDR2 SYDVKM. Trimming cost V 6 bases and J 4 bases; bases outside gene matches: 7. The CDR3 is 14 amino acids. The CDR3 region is CASRKREVQYEQYF. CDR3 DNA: TGTGCCAGCAGGAAGCGGGAGGTTCAGTACGAGCAGTACTTC.

The CDR3 sequence: CASSMGQALNEQFF. The CDR3 DNA reads TGTGCCAGCAGCATGGGACAGGCTCTGAATGAGCAGTTCTTC. V gene TRBV5-5 combines with J gene TRBJ2-1; 8 positions match TRBD1. Looked up from germline, CDR1 is SGHKS and CDR2 is YYEKEE (reference sequence). This CDR3 spans 14 amino acids. V trimming: 4 bases; J trimming: 7 bases; junction bases outside the gene matches: 7. Drawing the rest from reference TRBV5-5 and TRBJ2-1, the complete variable domain is DAGVTQSPTHLIKTRGQQVTLRCSPISGHKSVSWYQQVLGQGPQFIFQYYEKEERGRGNFPDRFSARQFPNYSSELNVNALLLGDSALYLCASSMGQALNEQFFGPGTRLTVL.

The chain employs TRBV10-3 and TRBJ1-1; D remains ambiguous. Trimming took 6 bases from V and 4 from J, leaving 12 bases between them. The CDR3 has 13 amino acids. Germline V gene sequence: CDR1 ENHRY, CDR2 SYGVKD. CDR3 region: CAISRAVTTEAFF. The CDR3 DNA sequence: TGTGCCATCAGCCGAGCGGTTACCACTGAAGCTTTCTTT.

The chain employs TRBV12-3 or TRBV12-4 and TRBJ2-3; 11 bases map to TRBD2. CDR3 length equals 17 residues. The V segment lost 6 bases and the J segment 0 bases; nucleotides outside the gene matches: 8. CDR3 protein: CASRQTSGSLSTDTQYF. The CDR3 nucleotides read TGTGCCAGCAGGCAAACTAGCGGGAGCCTTAGCACAGATACGCAGTATTTT.

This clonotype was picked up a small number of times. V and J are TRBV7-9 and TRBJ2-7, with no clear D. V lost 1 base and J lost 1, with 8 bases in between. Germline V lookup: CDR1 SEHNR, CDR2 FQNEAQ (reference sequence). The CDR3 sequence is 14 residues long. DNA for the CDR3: TGTGCCAGCAGCTTAGGTTGGGATTCCTACGAGCAGTACTTC. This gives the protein CASSLGWDSYEQYF.

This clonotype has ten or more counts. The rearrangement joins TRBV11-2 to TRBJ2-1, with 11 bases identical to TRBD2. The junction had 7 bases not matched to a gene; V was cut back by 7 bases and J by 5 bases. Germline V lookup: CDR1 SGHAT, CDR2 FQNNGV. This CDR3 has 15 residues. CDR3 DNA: TGTGCCAGCACTCTCCTAGCGGGGGGAGACAATGAGCAGTTCTTC. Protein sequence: CASTLLAGGDNEQFF.

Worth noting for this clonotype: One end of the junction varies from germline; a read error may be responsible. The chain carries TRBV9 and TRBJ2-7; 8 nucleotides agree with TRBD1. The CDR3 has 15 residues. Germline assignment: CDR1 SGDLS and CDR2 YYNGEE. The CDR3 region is CGSSVSTGGFYEQYF. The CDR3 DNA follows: TGTGGCAGCAGCGTCTCCACAGGGGGTTTCTACGAGCAGTACTTC.

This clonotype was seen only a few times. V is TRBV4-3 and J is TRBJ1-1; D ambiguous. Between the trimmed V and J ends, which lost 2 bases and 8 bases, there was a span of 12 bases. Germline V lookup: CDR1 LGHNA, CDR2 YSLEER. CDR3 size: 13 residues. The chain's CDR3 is CASSQRTAEEAFF. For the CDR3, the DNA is TGCGCCAGCAGCCAAAGGACGGCTGAAGAAGCTTTCTTT.

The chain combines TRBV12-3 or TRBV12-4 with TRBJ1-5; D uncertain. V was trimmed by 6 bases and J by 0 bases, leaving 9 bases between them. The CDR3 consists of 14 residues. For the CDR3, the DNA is TGTGCCAGCAGAGCCGACGTTAGCAATCAGCCCCAGCATTTT. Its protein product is CASRADVSNQPQHF.

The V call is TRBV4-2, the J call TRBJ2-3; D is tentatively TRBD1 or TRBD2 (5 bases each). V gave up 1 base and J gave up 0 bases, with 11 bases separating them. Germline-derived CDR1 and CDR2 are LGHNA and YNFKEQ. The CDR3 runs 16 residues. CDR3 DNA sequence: TGTGCCAGCAGCCAAGGTCTCGGGGCTAGCACAGATACGCAGTATTTT. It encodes CASSQGLGASTDTQYF.

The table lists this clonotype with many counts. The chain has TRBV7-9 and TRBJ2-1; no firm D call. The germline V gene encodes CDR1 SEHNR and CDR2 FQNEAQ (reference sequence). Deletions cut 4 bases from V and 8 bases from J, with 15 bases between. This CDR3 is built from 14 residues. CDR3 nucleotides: TGTGCCAGCAGCTCTCACTATTCCTTCTATGAGCAGTTCTTC. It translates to CASSSHYSFYEQFF. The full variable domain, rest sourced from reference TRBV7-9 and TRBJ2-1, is DTGVSQNPRHKITKRGQNVTFRCDPISEHNRLYWYRQTLGQGPEFLTYFQNEAQLEKSRLLSDRFSAERPKGSFSTLEIQRTEQGDSAMYLCASSSHYSFYEQFFGPGTRLTVL.

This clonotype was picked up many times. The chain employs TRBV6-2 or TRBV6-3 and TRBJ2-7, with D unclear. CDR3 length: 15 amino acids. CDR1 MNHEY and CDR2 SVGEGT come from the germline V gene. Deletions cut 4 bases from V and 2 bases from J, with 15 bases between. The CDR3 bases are TGTGCCAGCAGTTTCACGGACCAAGGCGCCTACGAGCAGTACTTC. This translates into CASSFTDQGAYEQYF.

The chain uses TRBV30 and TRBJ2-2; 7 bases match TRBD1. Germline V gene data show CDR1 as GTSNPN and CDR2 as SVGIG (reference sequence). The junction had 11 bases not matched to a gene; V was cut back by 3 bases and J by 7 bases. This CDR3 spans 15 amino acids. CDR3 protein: CAWSRGQGEGGELFF. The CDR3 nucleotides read TGTGCCTGGAGCCGGGGCCAGGGGGAAGGCGGGGAGCTGTTTTTT.